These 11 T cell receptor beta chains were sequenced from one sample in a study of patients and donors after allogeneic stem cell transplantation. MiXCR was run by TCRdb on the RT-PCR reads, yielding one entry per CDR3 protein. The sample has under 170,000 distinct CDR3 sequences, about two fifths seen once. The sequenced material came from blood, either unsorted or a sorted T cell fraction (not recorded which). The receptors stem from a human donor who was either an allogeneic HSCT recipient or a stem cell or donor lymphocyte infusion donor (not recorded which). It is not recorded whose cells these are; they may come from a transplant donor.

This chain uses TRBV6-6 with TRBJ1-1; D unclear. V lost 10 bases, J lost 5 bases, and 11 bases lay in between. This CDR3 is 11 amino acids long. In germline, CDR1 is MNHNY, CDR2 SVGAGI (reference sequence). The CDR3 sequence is CATHVQTEAFF. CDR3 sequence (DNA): TGTGCCACCCACGTTCAGACTGAAGCTTTCTTT.

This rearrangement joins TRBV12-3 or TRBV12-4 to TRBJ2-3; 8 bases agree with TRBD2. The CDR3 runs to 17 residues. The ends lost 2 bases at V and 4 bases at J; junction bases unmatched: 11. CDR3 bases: TGTGCCAGCAGTTTAATATTAGGCGGGGGGAGGTCAGATACGCAGTATTTT. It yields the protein CASSLILGGGRSDTQYF.

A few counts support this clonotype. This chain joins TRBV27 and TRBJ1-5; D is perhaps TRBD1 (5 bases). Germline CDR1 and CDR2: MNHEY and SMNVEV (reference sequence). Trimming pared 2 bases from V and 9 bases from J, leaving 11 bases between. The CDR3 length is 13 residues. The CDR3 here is CASSLGGRRPQHF. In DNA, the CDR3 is TGTGCCAGCAGTTTAGGGGGGAGGCGGCCCCAGCATTTT.

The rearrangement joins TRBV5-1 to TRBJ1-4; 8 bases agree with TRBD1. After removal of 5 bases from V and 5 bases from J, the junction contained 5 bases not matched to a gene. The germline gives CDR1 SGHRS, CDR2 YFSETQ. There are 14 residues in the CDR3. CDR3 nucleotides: TGCGCCAGCAGACCCGGGACAGGAAATGAAAAACTGTTTTTT. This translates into CASRPGTGNEKLFF.

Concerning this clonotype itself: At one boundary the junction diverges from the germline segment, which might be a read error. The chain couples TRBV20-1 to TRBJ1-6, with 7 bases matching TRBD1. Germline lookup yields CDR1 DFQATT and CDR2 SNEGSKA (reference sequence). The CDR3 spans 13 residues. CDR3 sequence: CSAGPTGWSPPHF. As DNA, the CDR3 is TGCAGTGCTGGCCCGACAGGGTGGTCACCCCCCCACTTT.

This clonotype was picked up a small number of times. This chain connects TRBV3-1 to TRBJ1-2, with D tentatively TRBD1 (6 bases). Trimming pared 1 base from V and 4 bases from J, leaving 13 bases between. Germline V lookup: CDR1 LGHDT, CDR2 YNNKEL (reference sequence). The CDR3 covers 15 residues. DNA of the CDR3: TGTGCCAGCAGCCAAGGGTCGGCAGGGGCCTATGGCTACACCTTC. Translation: CASSQGSAGAYGYTF. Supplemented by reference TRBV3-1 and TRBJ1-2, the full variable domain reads DTAVSQTPKYLVTQMGNDKSIKCEQNLGHDTMYWYKQDSKKFLKIMFSYNNKELIINETVPNRFSPKSPDKAHLNLHINSLELGDSAVYFCASSQGSAGAYGYTFGSGTRLTVV.

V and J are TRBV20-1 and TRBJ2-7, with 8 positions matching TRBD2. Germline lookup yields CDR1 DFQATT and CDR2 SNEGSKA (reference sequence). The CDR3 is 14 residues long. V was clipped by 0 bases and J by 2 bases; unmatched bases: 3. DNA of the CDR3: TGCAGTGCTAGAGAAGTAGCGGGGACCTACGAGCAGTACTTC. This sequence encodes CSAREVAGTYEQYF.

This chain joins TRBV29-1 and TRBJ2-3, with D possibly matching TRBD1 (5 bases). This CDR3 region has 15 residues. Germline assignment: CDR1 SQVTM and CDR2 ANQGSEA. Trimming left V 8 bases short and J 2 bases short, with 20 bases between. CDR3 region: CSPSLYDSSTDTQYF. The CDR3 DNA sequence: TGCAGCCCCTCCCTCTACGACAGTTCCACAGATACGCAGTATTTT.

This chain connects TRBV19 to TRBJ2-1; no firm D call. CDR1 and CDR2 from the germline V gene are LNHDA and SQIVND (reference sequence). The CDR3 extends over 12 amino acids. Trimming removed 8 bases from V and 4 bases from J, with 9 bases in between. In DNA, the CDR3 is TGTGCCAGTTCAGACCGGTACAATGAGCAGTTCTTC. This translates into CASSDRYNEQFF. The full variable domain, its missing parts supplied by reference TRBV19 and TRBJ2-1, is DGGITQSPKYLFRKEGQNVTLSCEQNLNHDAMYWYRQDPGQGLRLIYYSQIVNDFQKGDIAEGYSVSREKKESFPLTVTSAQKNPTAFYLCASSDRYNEQFFGPGTRLTVL.

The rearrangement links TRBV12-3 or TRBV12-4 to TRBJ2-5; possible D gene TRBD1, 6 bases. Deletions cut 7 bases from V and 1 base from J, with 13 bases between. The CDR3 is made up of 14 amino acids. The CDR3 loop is CASTPGQLQETQYF. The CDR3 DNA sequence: TGTGCCAGCACCCCCGGACAGCTCCAAGAGACCCAGTACTTC.

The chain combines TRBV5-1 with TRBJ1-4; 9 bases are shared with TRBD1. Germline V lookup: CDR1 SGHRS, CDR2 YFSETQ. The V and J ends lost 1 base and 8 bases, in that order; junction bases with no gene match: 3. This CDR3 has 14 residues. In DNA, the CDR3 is TGCGCCAGCAGCTTGACAGGGGGCGGAGAAAAACTGTTTTTT. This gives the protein CASSLTGGGEKLFF.